Each of the 19 T cell receptor beta chains below was sequenced from the same sample in a study of blood T cell repertoires in COVID-19. Sequenced by immunoSEQ multiplex PCR; TCRdb stores in-frame clones only, minus some. The sample includes roughly 71,000 clones, 80% of them seen just once. The specimen was peripheral blood. Receptor source: a man between 65 and 79 years old who had recovered from COVID-19.

The chain combines TRBV2 with TRBJ2-7, with a weak D call TRBD1 (6 bases). The V and J ends lost 6 bases and 2 bases respectively, with 8 bases between them. Germline loops: CDR1 SNHLY, CDR2 FYNNEI. The CDR3 length is 12 residues. CDR3 in DNA: TGTGCCAGCAGGGGGGCCGCCTACGAGCAGTACTTC. It yields the protein CASRGAAYEQYF.

The chain carries TRBV29-1 and TRBJ2-3, with D perhaps matching TRBD2 (5 bases). CDR1 and CDR2 from the germline V gene are SQVTM and ANQGSEA. CDR3 size: 15 residues. Trimming shortened V by 4 bases and J by 1 base, and 15 bases separated the two germline ends. CDR3 residues: CSVGRVGSRTDTQYF. The CDR3 DNA sequence: TGCAGCGTTGGAAGAGTGGGGAGTCGCACAGATACGCAGTATTTT.

The chain uses TRBV6-1 and TRBJ2-7, with TRBD1 as a possible D gene (6 bases). V lost 0 bases and J lost 0, with 12 bases in between. In germline, CDR1 is MNHNS, CDR2 SASEGT. The CDR3 runs to 16 residues. CDR3: CASSEAVQGFSYEQYF. CDR3 sequence (DNA): TGTGCCAGCAGTGAAGCGGTCCAGGGGTTCTCCTACGAGCAGTACTTC.

The chain has TRBV30 and TRBJ1-1, with D perhaps matching TRBD1 (5 bases). This CDR3 contains 14 residues. CDR1 and CDR2 (germline): GTSNPN, SVGIG (reference sequence). Trimming took 0 bases from V and 9 from J, leaving 17 bases between them. This CDR3 is CAWSVQGVGRKAFF. CDR3 bases: TGTGCCTGGAGTGTACAAGGGGTAGGGCGAAAAGCTTTCTTT.

This chain connects TRBV20-1 to TRBJ1-2, with unresolved D. Germline V lookup: CDR1 DFQATT, CDR2 SNEGSKA (reference sequence). V lost 6 bases and J lost 8, with 10 bases in between. This CDR3 region has 10 residues. CDR3 DNA: TGCAGTGCCCTAGATCGCGGCTACACCTTC. Its translation: CSALDRGYTF.

The V gene is TRBV12-3 or TRBV12-4, the J gene TRBJ1-2; D is unclear. The ends were cut back, 6 bases at V and 7 bases at J, with 15 bases in the middle. CDR3 length: 13 residues. CDR3 loop: CASSPPIPSGYTF. The DNA of the CDR3 is TGTGCCAGCAGCCCCCCCATCCCCAGTGGCTACACCTTC.

This clone was recorded only once. The chain carries TRBV4-2 and TRBJ2-2; D is undetermined. Per the germline V gene, CDR1 is LGHNA and CDR2 is YNFKEQ. This CDR3 spans 13 amino acids. V gave up 1 base and J gave up 11 bases, with 11 bases separating them. CDR3 sequence reads: CASSQVPRRELFF. The CDR3 DNA reads as TGTGCCAGCAGCCAAGTACCGCGGAGAGAGCTGTTTTTT.

This clone has only one observation. The rearrangement uses TRBV7-8 and TRBJ1-2, with 9 bases lining up with TRBD1. CDR1 and CDR2 from the germline V gene are SGHVS and FQNEAQ. The J segment lost 7 bases and the V segment lost 5 bases, leaving 5 bases of the junction unmatched. CDR3 length: 13 residues. The CDR3 DNA is TGTGCCAGCAGCCTCGGGACAGGGACTGGCTACACCTTC. Translating gives CASSLGTGTGYTF.

The chain couples TRBV11-3 to TRBJ2-1; 14 positions match TRBD2. This CDR3 contains 16 residues. V was clipped by 4 bases and J by 9 bases; unmatched bases: 8. The germline V gene has CDR1 SGHNT and CDR2 YENEEA. Here the CDR3 reads CASSSRLAGGVSEQFF. The CDR3 coding sequence is TGTGCCAGCAGCTCCCGACTAGCGGGAGGGGTTAGTGAGCAGTTCTTC.

J is TRBJ2-3 and V is TRBV5-1; 10 bases are shared with TRBD2. With 0 bases clipped from V and 0 bases from J, the junction kept 7 bases outside the gene matches. The germline gives CDR1 SGHRS, CDR2 YFSETQ. CDR3 length: 18 amino acids. The CDR3 is CASSLGAGAGGSTDTQYF. As DNA, the CDR3 is TGCGCCAGCAGCTTGGGGGCCGGAGCGGGAGGGAGCACAGATACGCAGTATTTT.

CDR3 bases: TGTGCCAGCAGTGATAGGAGATTAACCTACGAGCAGTACTTC. It translates to CASSDRRLTYEQYF. This chain joins TRBV25-1 and TRBJ2-7; unclear D gene. V was clipped by 3 bases and J by 2 bases, with 11 bases between them. This CDR3 has 14 amino acids. The germline V gene encodes CDR1 MGHDK and CDR2 SYGVNS.

This clone showed up just a few times. The CDR3 region is CASSKGTGDQSGYTF. CDR3 coding DNA: TGTGCCAGCAGCAAAGGGACTGGCGATCAAAGTGGCTACACCTTC. This chain uses TRBV5-4 with TRBJ1-2; weak D call: TRBD1 (5 bases). This CDR3 has 15 residues. Germline CDR1 SGHNT, CDR2 YYREEE (reference sequence). V was clipped by 4 bases and J by 7 bases, with 20 bases between them.

The V gene is TRBV18, the J gene TRBJ1-3; perhaps TRBD1 as D (5 bases). The V and J ends lost 3 bases and 0 bases respectively, with 15 bases between them. Germline CDR1 KGHSH, CDR2 LQKENI. The CDR3 covers 17 residues. The CDR3 coding sequence is TGTGCCAGCTCACCGGGGCGTCTTTTGAGCTCTGGAAACACCATATATTTT. Encoded protein: CASSPGRLLSSGNTIYF. The whole variable domain, remainder taken from reference TRBV18 and TRBJ1-3, is NAGVMQNPRHLVRRRGQEARLRCSPMKGHSHVYWYRQLPEEGLKFMVYLQKENIIDESGMPKERFSAEFPKEGPSILRIQQVVRGDSAAYFCASSPGRLLSSGNTIYFGEGSWLTVV.

The J gene is TRBJ2-5, the V gene TRBV6-5, with 11 bases aligning to TRBD2. The germline V gene encodes CDR1 MNHEY and CDR2 SVGAGI. With 4 bases clipped from V and 3 bases from J, the junction kept 7 bases outside the gene matches. CDR3 length: 16 residues. CDR3 in amino acids: CASSSRLAGFKETQYF. The CDR3 DNA reads TGTGCCAGCAGTTCTCGACTAGCGGGGTTTAAAGAGACCCAGTACTTC.

The chain uses TRBV15 and TRBJ1-2, with D hard to call. Trimming left V 0 bases short and J 5 bases short, with 10 bases between. Per germline, CDR1 LNHNV and CDR2 YYDKDF (reference sequence). This CDR3 has 14 residues. CDR3 loop: CATSRDMAEYGYTF. CDR3 bases: TGTGCCACCAGCAGAGATATGGCAGAATATGGCTACACCTTC. Variable domain in full (rest from reference TRBV15 and TRBJ1-2): DAMVIQNPRYQVTQFGKPVTLSCSQTLNHNVMYWYQQKSSQAPKLLFHYYDKDFNNEADTPDNFQSRRPNTSFCFLDIRSPGLGDTAMYLCATSRDMAEYGYTFGSGTRLTVV.

This sequence joins TRBV4-1 and TRBJ2-5; a weak D match, TRBD2 (5 bases). CDR1 is MGHRA and CDR2 is YSYEKL in the germline V gene. The CDR3 covers 15 residues. The V gene lost 0 bases and the J gene lost 7 bases, with 15 bases spanning the gap. The CDR3 reads CASSQEGGLTGTQYF. In nucleotides, the CDR3 is TGCGCCAGCAGCCAAGAGGGCGGGCTTACGGGGACCCAGTACTTC.

V usage is TRBV30 and J usage is TRBJ2-2, with 13 bases lining up with TRBD2. Trimming took 5 bases from V and 5 from J; bases not matched to a gene: 14. The CDR3 consists of 18 residues. In germline, CDR1 is GTSNPN, CDR2 SVGIG (reference sequence). The CDR3 loop reads CAWEPGTSGEKGTGELFF. In DNA form, the CDR3 reads TGTGCCTGGGAGCCCGGGACTAGCGGGGAGAAGGGAACCGGGGAGCTGTTTTTT. Using reference TRBV30 and TRBJ2-2 for the parts outside the CDR3, the full variable domain is SQTIHQWPATLVQPVGSPLSLECTVEGTSNPNLYWYRQAAGRGLQLLFYSVGIGQISSEVPQNLSASRPQDRQFILSSKKLLLSDSGFYLCAWEPGTSGEKGTGELFFGEGSRLTVL.

The chain uses TRBV19 and TRBJ1-6; 8 bases map to TRBD1. CDR1 and CDR2 (germline): LNHDA, SQIVND (reference sequence). This CDR3 spans 13 amino acids. V shed 4 bases, J shed 9 bases, and the junction held 2 bases outside the gene matches. The CDR3 reads CASSRTGSSPLHF. CDR3 nucleotides: TGTGCCAGTAGTAGGACAGGGAGTTCACCCCTCCACTTT.

The V and J genes are TRBV7-9 and TRBJ2-2, with D perhaps TRBD2 (5 bases). CDR1 is SEHNR and CDR2 is FQNEAQ in the germline V gene (reference sequence). Between the trimmed V and J ends, which lost 2 bases and 7 bases, there was a span of 17 bases. The CDR3 has 16 residues. In nucleotides, the CDR3 is TGTGCCAGCAGCTTAAGTGCGGGTAACGGTTACGGGGAGCTGTTTTTT. Amino acids: CASSLSAGNGYGELFF. Variable domain in full (rest from reference TRBV7-9 and TRBJ2-2): DTGVSQNPRHKITKRGQNVTFRCDPISEHNRLYWYRQTLGQGPEFLTYFQNEAQLEKSRLLSDRFSAERPKGSFSTLEIQRTEQGDSAMYLCASSLSAGNGYGELFFGEGSRLTVL.